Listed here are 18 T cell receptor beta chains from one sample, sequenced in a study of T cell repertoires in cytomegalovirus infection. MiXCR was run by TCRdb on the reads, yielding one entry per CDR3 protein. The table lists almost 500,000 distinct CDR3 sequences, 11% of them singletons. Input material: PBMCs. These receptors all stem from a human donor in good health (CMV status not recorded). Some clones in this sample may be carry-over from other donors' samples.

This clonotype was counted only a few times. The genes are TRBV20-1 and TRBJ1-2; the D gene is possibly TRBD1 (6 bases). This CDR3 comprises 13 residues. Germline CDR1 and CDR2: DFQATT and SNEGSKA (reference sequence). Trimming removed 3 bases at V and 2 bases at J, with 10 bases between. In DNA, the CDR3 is TGCAGTGCTAGTGCAGGGGACAACTATGGCTACACCTTC. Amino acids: CSASAGDNYGYTF.

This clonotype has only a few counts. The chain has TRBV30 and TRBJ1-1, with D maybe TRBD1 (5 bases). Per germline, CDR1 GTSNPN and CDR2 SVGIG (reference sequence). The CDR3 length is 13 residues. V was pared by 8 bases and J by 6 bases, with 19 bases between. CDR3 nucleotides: TGTGCCGTTGCGGGGCCCCTCGGGGCTGAAGCTTTCTTT. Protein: CAVAGPLGAEAFF.

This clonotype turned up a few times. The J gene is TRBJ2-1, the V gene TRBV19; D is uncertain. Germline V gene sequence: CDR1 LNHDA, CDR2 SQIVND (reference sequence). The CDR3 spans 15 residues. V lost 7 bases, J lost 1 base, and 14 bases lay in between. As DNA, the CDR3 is TGTGCCAGTAAGTCAATCGACACGTCCTACAATGAGCAGTTCTTC. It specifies CASKSIDTSYNEQFF.

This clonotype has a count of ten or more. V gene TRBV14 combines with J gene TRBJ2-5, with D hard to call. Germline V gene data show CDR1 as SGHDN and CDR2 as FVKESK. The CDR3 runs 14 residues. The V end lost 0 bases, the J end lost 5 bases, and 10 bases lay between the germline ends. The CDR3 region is CASSQEGWSETQYF. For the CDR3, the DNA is TGTGCCAGCAGCCAAGAAGGATGGAGCGAGACCCAGTACTTC.

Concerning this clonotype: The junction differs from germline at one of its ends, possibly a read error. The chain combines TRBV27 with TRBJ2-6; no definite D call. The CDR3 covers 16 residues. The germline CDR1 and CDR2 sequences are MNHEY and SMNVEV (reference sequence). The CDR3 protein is CASRDLTGSGSNVLTF. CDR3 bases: TGTGCCAGCAGGGATTTGACGGGCTCTGGGTCCAACGTCCTGACTTTC.

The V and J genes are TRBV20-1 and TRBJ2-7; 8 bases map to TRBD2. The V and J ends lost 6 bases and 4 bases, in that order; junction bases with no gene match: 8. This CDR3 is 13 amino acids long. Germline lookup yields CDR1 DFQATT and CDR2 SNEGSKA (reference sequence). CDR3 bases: TGCAGTGCCCGCGGGACTAGGCTATACGAGCAGTACTTC. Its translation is CSARGTRLYEQYF.

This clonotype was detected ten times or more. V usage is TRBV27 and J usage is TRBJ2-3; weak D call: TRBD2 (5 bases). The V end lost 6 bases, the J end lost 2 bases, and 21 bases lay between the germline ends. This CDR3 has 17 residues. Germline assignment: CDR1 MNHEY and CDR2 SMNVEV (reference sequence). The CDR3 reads CASSSPLLGPDTDTQYF. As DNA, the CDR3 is TGTGCCAGCAGCTCCCCCCTACTAGGTCCTGACACAGATACGCAGTATTTT.

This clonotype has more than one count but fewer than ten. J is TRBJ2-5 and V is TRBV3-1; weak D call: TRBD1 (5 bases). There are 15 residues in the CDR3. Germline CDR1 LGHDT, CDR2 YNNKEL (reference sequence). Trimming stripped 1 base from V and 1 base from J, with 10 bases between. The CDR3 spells CASSQGGQTQETQYF. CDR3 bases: TGTGCCAGCAGCCAAGGGGGCCAGACCCAAGAGACCCAGTACTTC.

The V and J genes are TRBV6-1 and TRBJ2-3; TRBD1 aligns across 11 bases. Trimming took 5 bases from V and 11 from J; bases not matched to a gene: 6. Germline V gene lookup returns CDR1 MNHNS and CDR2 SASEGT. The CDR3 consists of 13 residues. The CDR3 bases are TGTGCCAGCAGTATTTGGGACAGGGGGGAGCAGTATTTT. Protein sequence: CASSIWDRGEQYF.

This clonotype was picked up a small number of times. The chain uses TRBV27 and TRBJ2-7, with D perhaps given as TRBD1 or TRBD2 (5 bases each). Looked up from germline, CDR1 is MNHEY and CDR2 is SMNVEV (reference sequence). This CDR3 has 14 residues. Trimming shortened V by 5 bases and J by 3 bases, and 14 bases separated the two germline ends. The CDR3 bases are TGTGCCAGCAGTGCCGGGACCGCTATCTACGAGCAGTACTTC. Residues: CASSAGTAIYEQYF.

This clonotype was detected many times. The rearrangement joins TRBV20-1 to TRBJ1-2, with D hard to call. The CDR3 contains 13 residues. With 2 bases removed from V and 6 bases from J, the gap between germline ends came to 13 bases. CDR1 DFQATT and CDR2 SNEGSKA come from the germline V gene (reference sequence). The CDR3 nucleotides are TGCAGTGCTAGATGGAGGCAGTCCCATGGCTACACCTTC. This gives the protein CSARWRQSHGYTF.

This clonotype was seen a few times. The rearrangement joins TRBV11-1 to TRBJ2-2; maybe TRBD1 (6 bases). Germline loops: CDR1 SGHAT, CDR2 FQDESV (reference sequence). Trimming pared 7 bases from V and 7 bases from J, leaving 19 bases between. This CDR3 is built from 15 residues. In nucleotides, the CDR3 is TGTGCCAGCACGACCCGAGGGGGAACGGGCGGGGAGCTGTTTTTT. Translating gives CASTTRGGTGGELFF.

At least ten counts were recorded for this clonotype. The CDR3 sequence: CASKVHNEQFF. CDR3 coding DNA: TGTGCCAGCAAGGTACACAATGAGCAGTTCTTC. The gene calls are TRBV7-2 and TRBJ2-1; no clear D. V was clipped by 7 bases and J by 5 bases, with 6 bases between them. CDR1 and CDR2 (germline): SGHTA, FQGNSA. The CDR3 runs 11 residues.

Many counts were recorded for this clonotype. The DNA of the CDR3 is TGTGCCAGCAGCCCACGGGACAGGGGGCCCATTGAAGCTTTCTTT. Translated, it gives CASSPRDRGPIEAFF. This chain uses TRBV7-9 with TRBJ1-1; 12 nucleotides match TRBD1. The junction had 8 bases not matched to a gene; V was cut back by 5 bases and J by 7 bases. This CDR3 has 15 amino acids. Looked up from germline, CDR1 is SEHNR and CDR2 is FQNEAQ (reference sequence).

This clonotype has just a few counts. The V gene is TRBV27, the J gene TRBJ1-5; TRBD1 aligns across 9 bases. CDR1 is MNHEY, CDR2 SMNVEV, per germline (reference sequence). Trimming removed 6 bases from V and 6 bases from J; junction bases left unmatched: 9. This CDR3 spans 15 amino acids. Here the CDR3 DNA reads TGTGCCAGCAGCCCGGGACAGGGAATGGGTCAGCCCCAGCATTTT. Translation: CASSPGQGMGQPQHF.

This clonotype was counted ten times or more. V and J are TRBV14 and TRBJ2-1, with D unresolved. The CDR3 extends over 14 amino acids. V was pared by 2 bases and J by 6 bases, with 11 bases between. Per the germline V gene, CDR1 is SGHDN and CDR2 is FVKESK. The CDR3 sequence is CASSQQPMGNEQFF. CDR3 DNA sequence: TGTGCCAGCAGCCAACAACCGATGGGCAATGAGCAGTTCTTC.

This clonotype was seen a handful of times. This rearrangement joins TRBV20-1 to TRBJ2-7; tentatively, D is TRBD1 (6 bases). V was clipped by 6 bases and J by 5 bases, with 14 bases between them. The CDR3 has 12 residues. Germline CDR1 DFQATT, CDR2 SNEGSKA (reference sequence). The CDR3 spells CSAFYRDHEQYF. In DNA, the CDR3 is TGCAGTGCGTTCTACAGGGACCACGAGCAGTACTTC.

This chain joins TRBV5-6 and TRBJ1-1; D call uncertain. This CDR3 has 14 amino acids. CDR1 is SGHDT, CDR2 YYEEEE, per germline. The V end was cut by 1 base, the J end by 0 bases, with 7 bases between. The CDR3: CASSLFGLNTEAFF. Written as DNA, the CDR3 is TGTGCCAGCAGCTTGTTCGGTTTGAACACTGAAGCTTTCTTT. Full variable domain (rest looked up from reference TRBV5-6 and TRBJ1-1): DAGVTQSPTHLIKTRGQQVTLRCSPKSGHDTVSWYQQALGQGPQFIFQYYEEEERQRGNFPDRFSGHQFPNYSSELNVNALLLGDSALYLCASSLFGLNTEAFFGQGTRLTVV.